The 21 T cell receptor beta chains below come from one sample, sequenced in a study of identical twins (dated by TCRdb to 2015 to 2016). To prepare the library, 5' RACE was applied. The run used an Illumina HiSeq 2000. The public reads were run again by TCRdb, first through fastp at Q25 and then through MiXCR, and only productive beta chains were kept. Rows matching on CDR3 protein sequence are summarized as one entry with the most common DNA and genes. The sample data list fewer than 250,000 distinct CDR3 sequences, and 7.5% of these were observed just once. The ten biggest clones cover approximately 5.4% of the sample. The sample was also linked to a second study, of yellow fever vaccine responses in identical twins.

The sequencing sample was made of CD8+ T cells sorted from blood. Receptors were obtained from a woman under 30 in good health.

The chain recombines TRBV20-1 with TRBJ2-5, with TRBD1 matching over 10 bases. Germline V gene lookup returns CDR1 DFQATT and CDR2 SNEGSKA (reference sequence). CDR3 length: 15 amino acids. Germline trimming cut 1 base from V and 4 bases from J; bases unmatched to any gene: 6. CDR3 protein: CSARGKTGGLETQYF. Here the CDR3 DNA reads TGCAGTGCTAGAGGCAAGACAGGGGGCTTAGAGACCCAGTACTTC.

This clonotype has more than one count but fewer than ten. The chain combines TRBV27 with TRBJ2-1, with 9 bases identical to TRBD1. Germline assignment: CDR1 MNHEY and CDR2 SMNVEV (reference sequence). The CDR3 consists of 15 residues. V gave up 10 bases and J gave up 8 bases; unmatched junction bases: 15. CDR3 loop: CATLAGTGSRDEQFF. The CDR3 DNA reads TGTGCCACCCTGGCCGGGACAGGGAGTAGGGATGAGCAGTTCTTC.

The chain recombines TRBV24-1 with TRBJ2-3; no clear D. Germline values: CDR1 KGHDR, CDR2 SFDVKD. V was clipped by 4 bases and J by 0 bases, with 7 bases between them. The CDR3 contains 14 residues. CDR3 region: CATSDVGSTDTQYF. CDR3 sequence (DNA): TGTGCCACCAGTGACGTCGGTAGCACAGATACGCAGTATTTT.

This clonotype was seen at least ten times. V and J are TRBV11-1 and TRBJ1-1; D unresolved. Between the trimmed V and J ends, which lost 7 bases and 2 bases, there was a span of 29 bases. Germline CDR1 SGHAT, CDR2 FQDESV (reference sequence). There are 19 residues in the CDR3. CDR3: CASTPESPLAPLLNTEAFF. The CDR3 nucleotides are TGTGCCAGCACCCCAGAGAGTCCCCTGGCACCTCTGCTAAACACTGAAGCTTTCTTT.

This clonotype was recorded many times. The CDR3 loop is CASSSTIGTDTQYF. The CDR3 DNA sequence: TGTGCCAGCAGCTCGACCATTGGCACAGATACGCAGTATTTT. V and J are TRBV28 and TRBJ2-3; D gene uncertain. Germline loops: CDR1 MDHEN, CDR2 SYDVKM. CDR3 length equals 14 residues. V was clipped by 6 bases and J by 1 base, with 11 bases between them.

The V call is TRBV15, the J call TRBJ2-1, with TRBD2 matching 9 bases. V lost 0 bases and J lost 4; bases outside the gene matches: 4. The CDR3 extends over 16 amino acids. The germline V gene has CDR1 LNHNV and CDR2 YYDKDF (reference sequence). The CDR3 sequence: CATSRDPREGYNEQFF. CDR3 in DNA: TGTGCCACCAGCAGAGACCCGCGGGAGGGGTACAATGAGCAGTTCTTC.

The chain joins TRBV5-5 to TRBJ2-2, with 11 bases fitting TRBD2. V lost 4 bases, J lost 1 base, and 6 bases stayed unmatched. The germline V gene has CDR1 SGHKS and CDR2 YYEKEE (reference sequence). The CDR3 sequence is 17 residues long. The CDR3 loop is CASSPWLAGGNTGELFF. Here the CDR3 DNA reads TGTGCCAGCAGCCCCTGGCTAGCGGGGGGGAACACCGGGGAGCTGTTTTTT.

For the CDR3, the DNA is TGTGCCAGCAGCGTAGGTGGGACTGAATACAATGAGCAGTTCTTC. Translating gives CASSVGGTEYNEQFF. The rearrangement uses TRBV9 and TRBJ2-1; TRBD2 is a possible D gene (6 bases). The V gene lost 0 bases and the J gene lost 4 bases, with 11 bases spanning the gap. CDR1 and CDR2 (germline): SGDLS, YYNGEE. The CDR3 is made up of 15 amino acids.

Many counts were recorded for this clonotype. The rearrangement joins TRBV7-9 to TRBJ2-7; D might be TRBD1 (6 bases). The CDR3 runs to 14 residues. V shed 1 base and J shed 7 bases, with 14 bases lying between them. Germline V CDR1 and CDR2: SEHNR, FQNEAQ (reference sequence). The CDR3 DNA sequence: TGTGCCAGCAGCTTAGGGCCCACAGGGTTGGAGCAGTACTTC. Translating gives CASSLGPTGLEQYF.

The chain is built from TRBV11-2 and TRBJ2-1; a possible D gene is TRBD2 (6 bases). Trimming pared 1 base from V and 4 bases from J, leaving 26 bases between. Per germline, CDR1 SGHAT and CDR2 FQNNGV. The CDR3 totals 20 residues. CDR3 sequence: CASSLVVGVGGADLYNEQFF. Written as DNA, the CDR3 is TGTGCCAGCAGCTTAGTGGTAGGGGTTGGAGGGGCCGATCTTTACAATGAGCAGTTCTTC.

There are many counts of this clonotype. The rearrangement uses TRBV12-3 or TRBV12-4 and TRBJ2-7, with D tentatively TRBD1 (6 bases). With 6 bases removed from V and 1 base from J, the gap between germline ends came to 16 bases. The CDR3 runs to 15 residues. The CDR3 nucleotides are TGTGCCAGCAGGCCACAGGGCACACCTTCCTACGAGCAGTACTTC. It specifies CASRPQGTPSYEQYF.

This clonotype was seen many times. CDR3 sequence (DNA): TGTGCCAGCAGCACCGCGACCGATGGGTATTCTGGAAACACCATATATTTT. Translated, it gives CASSTATDGYSGNTIYF. The chain has TRBV13 and TRBJ1-3, with no clear D. The CDR3 length is 17 residues. Germline lookup yields CDR1 PRHDT and CDR2 FYEKMQ (reference sequence). V was cut by 5 bases and J by 1 base, with 18 bases left in between. The full variable domain, in which reference TRBV13 and TRBJ1-3 provide the parts outside the CDR3, is AAGVIQSPRHLIKEKRETATLKCYPIPRHDTVYWYQQGPGQDPQFLISFYEKMQSDKGSIPDRFSAQQFSDYHSELNMSSLELGDSALYFCASSTATDGYSGNTIYFGEGSWLTVV.

This clonotype occurred a few times. The chain uses TRBV6-5 and TRBJ1-2; D is undetermined. The CDR3 runs to 14 residues. The germline CDR1 and CDR2 sequences are MNHEY and SVGAGI. The germline V and J ends were trimmed by 4 bases and 4 bases, with 13 bases remaining between them. The CDR3 protein is CASSSQGPGYGYTF. CDR3 nucleotide sequence: TGTGCCAGCAGTTCCCAAGGGCCGGGCTATGGCTACACCTTC.

This clonotype has ten or more counts. J is TRBJ1-1 and V is TRBV4-1; 9 nucleotides align to TRBD1. CDR1 is MGHRA and CDR2 is YSYEKL in the germline V gene. V was clipped by 3 bases and J by 7 bases; unmatched bases: 15. This CDR3 is built from 17 residues. The CDR3 protein is CASSQFGTGPKEGEAFF. The DNA for the CDR3 is TGCGCCAGCAGCCAGTTCGGGACAGGGCCGAAGGAAGGTGAAGCTTTCTTT.

This clonotype appeared many times. The chain uses TRBV15 and TRBJ2-1; 9 positions agree with TRBD2. Trimming at V came to 8 bases and at J to 4 bases, leaving 6 bases not matched to a gene. The CDR3 is 14 amino acids. Germline lookup yields CDR1 LNHNV and CDR2 YYDKDF (reference sequence). CDR3 region: CATSAGGLYNEQFF. DNA of the CDR3: TGTGCCACCTCCGCGGGAGGGTTATACAATGAGCAGTTCTTC.

This clonotype has just a few counts. This chain links TRBV6-1 with TRBJ2-7; D not resolved. This CDR3 comprises 13 residues. In germline, CDR1 is MNHNS, CDR2 SASEGT. Deletions cut 7 bases from V and 2 bases from J, with 12 bases between. Written as DNA, the CDR3 is TGTGCCAGCACCTCCGGATCCGCCTACGAGCAGTACTTC. Protein: CASTSGSAYEQYF.

The J gene is TRBJ2-3, the V gene TRBV5-1; 8 bases line up with TRBD1. In germline, CDR1 is SGHRS, CDR2 YFSETQ. The CDR3 loop spans 15 amino acids. V shed 3 bases and J 2 bases; nucleotides not matched to a gene: 5. The chain's CDR3 is CASSSRGRNTDTQYF. CDR3 sequence (DNA): TGCGCCAGCAGCTCCAGGGGGCGGAACACAGATACGCAGTATTTT.

This clonotype was found a few times. The chain joins TRBV28 to TRBJ1-2; 8 nucleotides line up with TRBD1. The junction had 16 bases not matched to a gene; V was cut back by 6 bases and J by 7 bases. The CDR3 extends over 16 amino acids. Per germline, CDR1 MDHEN and CDR2 SYDVKM. CDR3 in amino acids: CASSIALPGGCCGYTF. CDR3 coding DNA: TGTGCCAGCAGCATAGCACTCCCAGGGGGCTGTTGTGGCTACACCTTC.

This clonotype was counted between two and nine times. This chain uses TRBV29-1 with TRBJ2-3; possibly TRBD2 for D (6 bases). The V end was cut by 2 bases, the J end by 1 base, with 7 bases between. The length of the CDR3 is 13 residues. Germline-derived CDR1 and CDR2 are SQVTM and ANQGSEA. This CDR3 is CSVESGGTDTQYF. The CDR3 DNA is TGCAGCGTTGAATCGGGGGGCACAGATACGCAGTATTTT.

This clonotype came up a few times. The chain has TRBV5-6 and TRBJ2-2, with 7 bases identical to TRBD2. The CDR3 consists of 16 residues. The V segment lost 0 bases and the J segment 4 bases; nucleotides outside the gene matches: 6. Germline assignment: CDR1 SGHDT and CDR2 YYEEEE. For the CDR3, the DNA is TGTGCCAGCAGCTTGGTTAGCGGGCCAACCACCGGGGAGCTGTTTTTT. It is translated as CASSLVSGPTTGELFF.

This clonotype was counted a few times. J is TRBJ2-1 and V is TRBV20-1; D is perhaps TRBD1 (6 bases). The V end lost 1 base, the J end lost 9 bases, and 16 bases lay between the germline ends. The CDR3 runs 14 residues. Germline V gene lookup returns CDR1 DFQATT and CDR2 SNEGSKA (reference sequence). The CDR3 nucleotides are TGCAGTGCTAGAGGACAGGCTGATTGGGGTGAGCAGTTCTTC. Translation gives CSARGQADWGEQFF.